A selection of T cell receptor beta chains follows, all from one sample in a study of blood T cell repertoires in COVID-19. Libraries were prepared by immunoSEQ multiplex PCR; TCRdb keeps only in-frame clonotypes and omits some of them. The sample contains over 30,000 clones, roughly 88% of which appear only once. The sample comprised peripheral blood. These receptors all come from a man of 80 years or more with acute or convalescent COVID-19. Both conserved end residues are part of each CDR3. Each record gives: J gene, clone size, V gene, D gene, CDR3 DNA, CDR3 protein. A D gene is named only where the DNA matches it firmly. Clone size is given for some rows only: seen once, a few or many times, or a class if the clone is expanded.

>TRBJ1-3|.|TRBV6-5|TRBD1
TGTGCCAGCAGGACGAGGGACAGCGCTGGAAACACCATATATTTT
CASRTRDSAGNTIYF
>TRBJ1-1|.|TRBV7-9|.
TGTGCCAGCAGCGTACAGGGTGGGAACACTGAAGCTTTCTTT
CASSVQGGNTEAFF
>TRBJ2-7|.|TRBV18|.
TGTGCCAGCTCACCCCCCCAGGGGGGAAATAGGGTGCAGTACTTC
CASSPPQGGNRVQYF
>TRBJ1-2|.|TRBV5-1|.
TGCGCCAGCAGGCCCCCAGGTTCGAACTATGGCTACACCTTC
CASRPPGSNYGYTF
>TRBJ2-5|.|TRBV19|TRBD1
TGTGCCAGTAGGGACAGGGGTATAGAGACCCAGTACTTC
CASRDRGIETQYF
>TRBJ2-1|.|TRBV7-9|.
TGTGCCAGCAGCTTAGCCTGGCAAGTCTTC
CASSLAWQVF
>TRBJ2-7|.|TRBV20-1|.
TGCAGTGCTAGCGGCCGGACTGAGCAGTACTTC
CSASGRTEQYF
>TRBJ2-1|few|TRBV28|TRBD1
TGTGCCAGCAGTCCGCGTCCCGGGACAGGGTTCCGGAGCTCCTACAATGAGCAGTTCTTC
CASSPRPGTGFRSSYNEQFF
>TRBJ1-1|.|TRBV7-2|TRBD1
TGTGCCAGTTATTCCGGGACAGGGGGCGGGAACACTGAAGCTTTCTTT
CASYSGTGGGNTEAFF
>TRBJ2-1|once|TRBV2|TRBD2
TGTGCCAGCAGCGCCGGGACTAGCGGGTTCTATGAGCAGTTCTTC
CASSAGTSGFYEQFF
>TRBJ1-1|.|TRBV10-3|TRBD1
TGTGCCATCAGTGATTCACCGGGACAGGGGGCTTTGAGCACTGAAGCTTTCTTT
CAISDSPGQGALSTEAFF
>TRBJ2-3|once|TRBV28|TRBD1
TGTGCCAGCAGTTTAGGAAAGGGGGCGGATACGCAGTATTTT
CASSLGKGADTQYF
>TRBJ2-5|.|TRBV28|TRBD1
TGTGCCAGCAGTTCACACAGGGGTGAAGAGACCCAGTACTTC
CASSSHRGEETQYF
>TRBJ2-2|once|TRBV4-1|.
TGCGCCAGCAGCCAAGGAGCAACAGGGAGTCACGGCACCGGGGAGCTGTTTTTT
CASSQGATGSHGTGELFF
>TRBJ2-2|.|TRBV7-9|TRBD1
TGTGCCAGCAGCTCCGACAGGGAGAACACCGGGGAGCTGTTTTTT
CASSSDRENTGELFF
>TRBJ2-6|.|TRBV2|.
TGTGCCAGCAGCCTGACAGGTCCTGGGGCCAACGTCCTGACTTTC
CASSLTGPGANVLTF
>TRBJ2-1|.|TRBV24-1|.
TGTGCCACCAGTGGAGTTAGCCGCAATGAGCAGTTCTTC
CATSGVSRNEQFF
>TRBJ2-3|.|TRBV30|.
TGTGCCTGGAGTGTCGGCAGGGCTAGCACAGATACGCAGTATTTT
CAWSVGRASTDTQYF
>TRBJ1-1|few|TRBV19|.
TGTGCCAGTAGTATCCCCTTGCGGGGGGGGGCTGAAGCTTTCTTT
CASSIPLRGGAEAFF
>TRBJ1-5|.|TRBV6-5|.
TGTGCCAGCAGGTCTTCGGGGGGTGAACAGCCCCAGCATTTT
CASRSSGGEQPQHF
>TRBJ1-1|.|TRBV2|.
TGTGCCAGCAGTTGGACAGTCATGAACACTGAAGCTTTCTTT
CASSWTVMNTEAFF
>TRBJ2-3|.|TRBV5-6|.
TGTGCCAGCAGCTTGCCCGCCCGGGACTTACTTAGCACAGATACGCAGTATTTT
CASSLPARDLLSTDTQYF
>TRBJ1-5|few|TRBV4-1|TRBD1
TGCGCCAGCAGCCAAGAGCTAACAGGGGGCTTGGGTCAGCCCCAGCATTTT
CASSQELTGGLGQPQHF
>TRBJ2-3|.|TRBV9|TRBD2
TGTGCCAGCAGCGCGGGACTAGCGGGGGCCACAGATACGCAGTATTTT
CASSAGLAGATDTQYF
>TRBJ1-6|once|TRBV5-1|TRBD1
TGCGCCAGCAGCCCCCGGGACAGGAACAATTCACCCCTCCACTTT
CASSPRDRNNSPLHF
>TRBJ1-6|.|TRBV3-1/TRBV3-2|TRBD1
TGTGCCAGCAGCACCGGGACAGTTGGGTCACCCCTCCACTTT
CASSTGTVGSPLHF
>TRBJ1-5|.|TRBV29-1|.
TGCAGCGTTGAGGGCACATTGGGTCAGCCCCAGCATTTT
CSVEGTLGQPQHF
>TRBJ2-2|once|TRBV3-1/TRBV3-2|TRBD1
TGTGCCAGCAGCCTAGAGAGAAGTTTCACAGGGGCCGGGGAGCTGTTTTTT
CASSLERSFTGAGELFF
>TRBJ1-1|.|TRBV30|TRBD1
TGTGCCTGGTCCCGGACAGGGAACACTGAAGCTTTCTTT
CAWSRTGNTEAFF
>TRBJ2-5|few|TRBV19|.
TGTGCCAGTAGTTCACACCGGACAGAAGAGACCCAGTACTTC
CASSSHRTEETQYF
>TRBJ1-5|.|TRBV12-3/TRBV12-4|TRBD1
TGTGCCAGCCTCCAGGGGGGATCAAGCCAGCATTTT
CASLQGGSSQHF
>TRBJ1-2|.|TRBV12-3/TRBV12-4|TRBD1
TGTGCCAGCAGTTTCGGGACAGACTATGGCTACACCTTC
CASSFGTDYGYTF
>TRBJ2-7|.|TRBV11-3|TRBD1
TGTGCCAGCAGCTCGGGACAGGGCTACGAGCAGTACTTC
CASSSGQGYEQYF
>TRBJ2-7|.|TRBV20-1|.
TGCAGTTGCCGGAGTGACTACGAGCAGTACTTC
CSCRSDYEQYF
>TRBJ2-3|.|TRBV30|.
TGTGCCTGGAGTCTAATGAGCACAGATACGCAGTATTTT
CAWSLMSTDTQYF
>TRBJ1-1|.|TRBV5-1|.
TGCGCCAGCAGCTTGGATGAGGGCCGAAACACTGAAGCTTTCTTT
CASSLDEGRNTEAFF
>TRBJ2-1|.|TRBV11-2|.
TGTGCCAGCAGCTTGACCGGGGGAGACTACAATGAGCAGTTCTTC
CASSLTGGDYNEQFF
>TRBJ2-2|.|TRBV3-1/TRBV3-2|TRBD1
TGTGCCAGCAGCCAAAGGACAGGGGGCTGGCCGAACACCGGGGAGCTGTTTTTT
CASSQRTGGWPNTGELFF
>TRBJ2-7|once|TRBV11-2|.
TGTGCCAGCAGCTTAGATGCGGGGTTCCTGACCTACGAGCAGTACTTC
CASSLDAGFLTYEQYF
>TRBJ1-2|.|TRBV14|.
TGTGCCAGCAGCCCCAACCGGGGGTTCGGCGGGAGTGGCTACACCTTC
CASSPNRGFGGSGYTF
>TRBJ2-2|.|TRBV19|.
TGTGCCAGTAGTCCCCTGCGGGGGCGGGGCACCGGGGAGCTGTTTTTT
CASSPLRGRGTGELFF
>TRBJ1-5|.|TRBV30|.
TGTGCCTGGAGTAAGGGGCAGGGAGGGCAGCCCCAGCATTTT
CAWSKGQGGQPQHF
>TRBJ1-4|.|TRBV4-2|.
TGTGCCAGCAGCCAAGGTACGGTGGCAACTAATGAAAAACTGTTTTTT
CASSQGTVATNEKLFF
>TRBJ1-2|once|TRBV2|.
TGTGCCAGCACCCCGACTCCCTTCGGCTACACCTTC
CASTPTPFGYTF
>TRBJ1-3|.|TRBV28|.
TGTGCCAGCAGCCCAGGGGACTCTGGAAACACCATATATTTT
CASSPGDSGNTIYF
>TRBJ1-4|.|TRBV15|TRBD1
TGTGCCACCAGCAGAGACGGGACAGGTGGGGAAAAACTGTTTTTT
CATSRDGTGGEKLFF
>TRBJ1-5|.|TRBV2|TRBD1
TGTGCCAGCAGAGCCGGGACAGGGACTCAGCCCCAGCATTTT
CASRAGTGTQPQHF
>TRBJ1-4|.|TRBV7-9|.
TGTGCCAGCAGCGTTGGGGGCGGTGAAAAACTGTTTTTT
CASSVGGGEKLFF
>TRBJ2-3|.|TRBV4-2|TRBD2
TGTGCCAGCAGCCAAGTATTAGCGGGGGGCGGCGATACGCAGTATTTT
CASSQVLAGGGDTQYF
>TRBJ2-1|.|TRBV6-5|TRBD1
TGTGCCAGCAGTTATAAGGGACAGGGGTACAATGAGCAGTTCTTC
CASSYKGQGYNEQFF
>TRBJ2-5|.|TRBV2|TRBD1
TGTGCCAGCAGTGATCAGGGGGACCAAGAGACCCAGTACTTC
CASSDQGDQETQYF